This T cell receptor (delta chain) is drawn from a study of γδ T cells in repeated Plasmodium falciparum infection. About the study: Donors were malaria-exposed Malian children or age- and gender-matched Australian children. Timepoints: baseline, immediately before selected infections, and 21 days after every infection.

This CDR3 has 16 amino acids. Germline assignment: CDR1 TSWWSYY and CDR2 QGS. Trimming stripped 2 bases from V and 0 bases from J, with 13 bases between. Both TRG and TRD chains were sequenced from each sorted sample. TCRdb reanalysed the multiplex PCR reads via CATT. The sample has 45,000 to 70,000 delta-chain clones, over 1.5% seen once. Vgamma9/Vdelta2+ and Vdelta2-negative gammadelta T cells were flow-sorted from PBMC for bulk sequencing. At least ten counts were recorded for this clone. Its antigen is as yet unknown. General observations from the study: Vdelta2-negative gammadelta repertoires, largely Vdelta1+, seemingly showed infection-driven waves of new clonal selection.

Input material: gamma-delta T cells from blood. The TCR comes from a pool of human donors (malaria-infected and uninfected, not separated). The V call is TRDV1, the J call TRDJ1, with D possibly TRDD3 on 6 matching bases. The CDR3 sequence is CALGENWGPYTDKLIF. The CDR3 region has the DNA TGTGCTCTTGGGGAAAATTGGGGGCCGTACACCGATAAACTCATCTTT.